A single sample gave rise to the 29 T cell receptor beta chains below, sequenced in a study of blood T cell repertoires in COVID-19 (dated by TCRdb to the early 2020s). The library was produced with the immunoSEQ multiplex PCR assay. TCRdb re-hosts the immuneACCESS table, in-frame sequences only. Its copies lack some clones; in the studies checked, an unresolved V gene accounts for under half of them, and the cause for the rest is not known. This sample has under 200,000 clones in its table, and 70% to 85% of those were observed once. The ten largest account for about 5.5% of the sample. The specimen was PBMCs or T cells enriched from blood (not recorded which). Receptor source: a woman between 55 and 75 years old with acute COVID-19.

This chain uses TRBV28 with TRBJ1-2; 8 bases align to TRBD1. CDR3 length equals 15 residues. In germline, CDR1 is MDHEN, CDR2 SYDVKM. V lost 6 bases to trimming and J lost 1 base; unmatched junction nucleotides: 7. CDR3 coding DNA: TGTGCCAGCAGCAAAACAGGGGGGGATAACTATGGCTACACCTTC. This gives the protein CASSKTGGDNYGYTF.

CDR3 in DNA: TGTGCCAGTACTACAGGGAACACTGAAGCTTTCTTT. The encoded protein is CASTTGNTEAFF. This sequence joins TRBV19 and TRBJ1-1; the D gene is possibly TRBD1 (5 bases). The V end was cut by 7 bases, the J end by 1 base, with 7 bases between. CDR1 and CDR2 (germline): LNHDA, SQIVND (reference sequence). CDR3 size: 12 residues.

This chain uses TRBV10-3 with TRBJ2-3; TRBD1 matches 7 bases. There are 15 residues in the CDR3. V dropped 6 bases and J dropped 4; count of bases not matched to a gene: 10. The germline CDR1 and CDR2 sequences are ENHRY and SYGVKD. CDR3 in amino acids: CAISGDRVFADTQYF. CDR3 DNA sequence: TGTGCCATCAGCGGTGACAGGGTATTCGCAGATACGCAGTATTTT.

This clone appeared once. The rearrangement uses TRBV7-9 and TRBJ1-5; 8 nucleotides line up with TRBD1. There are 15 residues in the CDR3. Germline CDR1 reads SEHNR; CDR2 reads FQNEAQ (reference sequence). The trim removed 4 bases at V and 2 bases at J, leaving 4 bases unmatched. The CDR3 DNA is TGTGCCAGCAGCTCAGGGGGCTTTGGCAATCAGCCCCAGCATTTT. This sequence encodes CASSSGGFGNQPQHF.

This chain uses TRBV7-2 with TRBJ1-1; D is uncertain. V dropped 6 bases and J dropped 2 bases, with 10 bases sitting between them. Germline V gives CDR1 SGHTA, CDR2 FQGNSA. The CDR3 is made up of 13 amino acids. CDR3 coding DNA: TGTGCCAGCAGACCGACACGTAACACTGAAGCTTTCTTT. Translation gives CASRPTRNTEAFF.

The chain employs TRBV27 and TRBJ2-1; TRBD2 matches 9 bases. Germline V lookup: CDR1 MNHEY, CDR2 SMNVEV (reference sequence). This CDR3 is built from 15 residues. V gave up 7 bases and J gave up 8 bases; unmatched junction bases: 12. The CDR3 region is CASTSVLAGFHEQFF. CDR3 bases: TGTGCCAGCACCTCCGTCCTAGCGGGATTCCATGAGCAGTTCTTC.

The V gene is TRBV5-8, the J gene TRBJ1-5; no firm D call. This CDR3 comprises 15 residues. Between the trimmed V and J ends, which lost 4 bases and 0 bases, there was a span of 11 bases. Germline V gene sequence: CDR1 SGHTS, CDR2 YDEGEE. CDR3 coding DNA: TGTGCCAGCAGCCCGCGGGGAAATAGCAATCAGCCCCAGCATTTT. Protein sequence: CASSPRGNSNQPQHF.

The CDR3 DNA sequence: TGCGCCAGCAGCCTAGGGACAGGGAAGTTCAGCAACTATGGCTACACCTTC. Its translation is CASSLGTGKFSNYGYTF. The V gene is TRBV4-3, the J gene TRBJ1-2, with 9 bases fitting TRBD1. Germline V CDR1 and CDR2: LGHNA, YSLEER. Trimming at V came to 4 bases and at J to 2 bases, leaving 11 bases not matched to a gene. This CDR3 is 17 amino acids long.

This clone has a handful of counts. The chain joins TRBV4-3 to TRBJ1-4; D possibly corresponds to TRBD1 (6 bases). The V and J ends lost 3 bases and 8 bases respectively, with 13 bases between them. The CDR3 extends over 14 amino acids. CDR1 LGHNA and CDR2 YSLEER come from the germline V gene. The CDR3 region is CASSQGALGEKLFF. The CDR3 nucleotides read TGCGCCAGCAGCCAGGGGGCGTTGGGGGAAAAACTGTTTTTT.

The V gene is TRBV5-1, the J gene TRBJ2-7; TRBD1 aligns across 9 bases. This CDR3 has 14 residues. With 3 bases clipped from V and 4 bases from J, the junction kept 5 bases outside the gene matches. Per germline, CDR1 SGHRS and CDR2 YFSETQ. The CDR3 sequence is CASSSGTGSYEQYF. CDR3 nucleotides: TGCGCCAGCAGCTCCGGGACAGGGAGTTACGAGCAGTACTTC.

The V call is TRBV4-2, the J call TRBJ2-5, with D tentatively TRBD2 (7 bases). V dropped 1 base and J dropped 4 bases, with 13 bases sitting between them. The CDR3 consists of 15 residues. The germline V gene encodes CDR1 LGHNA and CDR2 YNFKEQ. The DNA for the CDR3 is TGTGCCAGCAGCCAAGTTGAGGGGGGGGGAGAGACCCAGTACTTC. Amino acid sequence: CASSQVEGGGETQYF.

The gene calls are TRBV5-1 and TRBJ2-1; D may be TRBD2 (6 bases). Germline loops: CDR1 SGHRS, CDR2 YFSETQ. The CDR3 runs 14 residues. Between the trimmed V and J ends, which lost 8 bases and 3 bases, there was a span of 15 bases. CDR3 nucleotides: TGCGCCAGTGGGAGCGGGCCCTTCTACAATGAGCAGTTCTTC. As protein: CASGSGPFYNEQFF.

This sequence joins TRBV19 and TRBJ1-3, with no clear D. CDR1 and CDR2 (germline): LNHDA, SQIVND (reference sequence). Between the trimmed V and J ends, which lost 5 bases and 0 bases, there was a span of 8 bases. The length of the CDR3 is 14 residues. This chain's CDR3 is CASSSGSSGNTIYF. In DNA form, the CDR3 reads TGTGCCAGTAGTTCGGGGTCCTCTGGAAACACCATATATTTT.

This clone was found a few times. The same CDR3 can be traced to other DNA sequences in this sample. CDR3 sequence: CASSIQAGRTDTQYF. CDR3 nucleotide sequence: TGTGCCAGTAGTATACAAGCGGGGCGCACAGATACGCAGTATTTT. The gene calls are TRBV19 and TRBJ2-3, with 7 bases that match TRBD2. The V gene end was trimmed by 2 bases and the J gene end by 1 base; junction bases not matched to a gene: 3. Germline V gene data show CDR1 as LNHDA and CDR2 as SQIVND (reference sequence). There are 15 residues in the CDR3.

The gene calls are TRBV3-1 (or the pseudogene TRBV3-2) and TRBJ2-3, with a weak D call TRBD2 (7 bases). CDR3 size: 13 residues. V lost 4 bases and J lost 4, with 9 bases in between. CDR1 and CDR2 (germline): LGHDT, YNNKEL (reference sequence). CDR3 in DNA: TGTGCCAGCAGCCTAGGGGGGGCAGATACGCAGTATTTT. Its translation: CASSLGGADTQYF.

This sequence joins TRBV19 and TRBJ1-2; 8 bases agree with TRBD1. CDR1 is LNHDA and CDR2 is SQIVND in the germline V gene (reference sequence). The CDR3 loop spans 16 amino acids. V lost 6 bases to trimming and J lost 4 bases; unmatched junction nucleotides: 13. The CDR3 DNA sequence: TGTGCCAGTAGCCATCTCAGACAGGGGTCAAGCTATGGCTACACCTTC. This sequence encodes CASSHLRQGSSYGYTF.

The CDR3 sequence: CASSSTSGGPMRNEQFF. The CDR3 DNA follows: TGTGCCAGCAGCTCGACTAGCGGGGGCCCTATGAGGAATGAGCAGTTCTTC. J is TRBJ2-1 and V is TRBV6-2 or TRBV6-3, with TRBD2 identical over 12 bases. In germline, CDR1 is MNHEY, CDR2 SVGEGT. The V and J ends lost 6 bases and 7 bases, in that order; junction bases with no gene match: 13. The length of the CDR3 is 17 residues.

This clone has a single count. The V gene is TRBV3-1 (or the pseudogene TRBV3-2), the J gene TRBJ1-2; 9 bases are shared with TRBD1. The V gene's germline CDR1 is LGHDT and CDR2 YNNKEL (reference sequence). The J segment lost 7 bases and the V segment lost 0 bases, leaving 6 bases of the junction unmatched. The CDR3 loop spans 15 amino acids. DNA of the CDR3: TGTGCCAGCAGCCAAGATTGGGACAGGGCCGGTGGCTACACCTTC. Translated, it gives CASSQDWDRAGGYTF.

The chain's CDR3 is CARGDGASVNYGYTF. In DNA form, the CDR3 reads TGTGCCAGAGGGGATGGGGCTTCCGTTAACTATGGCTACACCTTC. The rearrangement uses TRBV2 and TRBJ1-2; TRBD1 is a possible D gene (5 bases). V was pared by 9 bases and J by 1 base, with 18 bases between. The CDR3 sequence is 15 residues long. CDR1 and CDR2 (germline): SNHLY, FYNNEI. Looking up the rest from reference TRBV2 and TRBJ1-2 gives the full variable domain: EPEVTQTPSHQVTQMGQEVILRCVPISNHLYFYWYRQILGQKVEFLVSFYNNEISEKSEIFDDQFSVERPDGSNFTLKIRSTKLEDSAMYFCARGDGASVNYGYTFGSGTRLTVV.

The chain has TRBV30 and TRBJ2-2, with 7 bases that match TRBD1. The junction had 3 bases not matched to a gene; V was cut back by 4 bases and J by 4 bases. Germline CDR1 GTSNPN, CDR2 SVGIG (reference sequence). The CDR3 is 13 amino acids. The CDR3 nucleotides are TGTGCCTGGAAGGGGGCCCCCACCGGGGAGCTGTTTTTT. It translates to CAWKGAPTGELFF.

The CDR3 DNA follows: TGTGCCTGGAGTGTCTCCCGGGCCAACGTCCTGACTTTC. Encoded protein: CAWSVSRANVLTF. The J gene is TRBJ2-6, the V gene TRBV30, with D uncertain. The CDR3 extends over 13 amino acids. Germline CDR1 and CDR2: GTSNPN and SVGIG (reference sequence). Trimming shortened V by 0 bases and J by 5 bases, and 5 bases separated the two germline ends.

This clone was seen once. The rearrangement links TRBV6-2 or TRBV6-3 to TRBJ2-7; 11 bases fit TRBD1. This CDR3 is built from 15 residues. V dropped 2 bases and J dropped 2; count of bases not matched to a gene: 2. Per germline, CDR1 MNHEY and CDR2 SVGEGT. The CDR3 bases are TGTGCCAGCAGTTACCCGGGACAGGGGGCCTACGAGCAGTACGTC. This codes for CASSYPGQGAYEQYV.

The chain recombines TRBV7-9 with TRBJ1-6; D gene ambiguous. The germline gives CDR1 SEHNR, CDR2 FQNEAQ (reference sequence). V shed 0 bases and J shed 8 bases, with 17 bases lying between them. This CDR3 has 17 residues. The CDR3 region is CASSLARGTDAYSPLHF. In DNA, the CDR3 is TGTGCCAGCAGCTTAGCGCGGGGAACTGATGCATATTCACCCCTCCACTTT.

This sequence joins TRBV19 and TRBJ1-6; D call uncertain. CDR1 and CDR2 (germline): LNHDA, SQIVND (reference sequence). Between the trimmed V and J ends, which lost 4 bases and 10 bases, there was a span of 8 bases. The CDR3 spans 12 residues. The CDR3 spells CASSTRYSPLHF. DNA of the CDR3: TGTGCCAGTAGTACCCGGTACTCACCCCTCCACTTT.

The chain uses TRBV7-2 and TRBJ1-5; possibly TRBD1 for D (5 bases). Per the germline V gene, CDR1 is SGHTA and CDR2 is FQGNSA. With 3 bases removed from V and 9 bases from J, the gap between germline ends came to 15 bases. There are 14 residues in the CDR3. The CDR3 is CASSLGGRDRPQHF. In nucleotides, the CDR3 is TGTGCCAGCAGCTTGGGGGGTCGGGATCGGCCCCAGCATTTT.

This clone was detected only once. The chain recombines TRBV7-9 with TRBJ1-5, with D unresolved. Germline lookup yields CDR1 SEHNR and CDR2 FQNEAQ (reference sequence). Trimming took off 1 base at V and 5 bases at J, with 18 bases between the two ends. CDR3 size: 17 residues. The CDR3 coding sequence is TGTGCCAGCAGCTTAGAATTCGGCGGGGAATGGGATCAGCCCCAGCATTTT. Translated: CASSLEFGGEWDQPQHF.

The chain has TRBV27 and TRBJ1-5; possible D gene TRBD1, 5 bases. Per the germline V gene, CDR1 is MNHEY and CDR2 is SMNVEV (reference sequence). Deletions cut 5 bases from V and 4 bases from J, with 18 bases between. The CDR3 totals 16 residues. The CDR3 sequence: CASSQSVSGFNQPQHF. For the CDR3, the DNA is TGTGCCAGCAGTCAATCGGTGTCAGGGTTTAATCAGCCCCAGCATTTT.

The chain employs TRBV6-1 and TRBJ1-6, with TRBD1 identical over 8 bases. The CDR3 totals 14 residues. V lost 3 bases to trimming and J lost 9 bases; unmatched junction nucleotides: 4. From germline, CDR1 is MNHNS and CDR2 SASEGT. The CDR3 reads CASSDRQGSSPLHF. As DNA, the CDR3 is TGTGCCAGCAGTGACCGACAGGGGAGTTCACCCCTCCACTTT.

CDR3 loop: CSASPVKLFF. CDR3 in DNA: TGCAGTGCGTCCCCGGTAAAACTGTTTTTT. This chain links TRBV20-1 with TRBJ1-4; D is unclear. V was trimmed by 6 bases and J by 10 bases, leaving 9 bases between them. The CDR3 has 10 residues. The V gene's germline CDR1 is DFQATT and CDR2 SNEGSKA (reference sequence).